A single sample is the source of the 3 T cell receptor beta chains below, sequenced in a study of blood T cells in healthy people across ages. For the second PCR, which ran for roughly 7 to 11 cycles, a sample-barcoded 5' primer and a J-beta primer mix were used. Using its own MiXCR run on the 5' RACE reads, TCRdb lists one record per CDR3 protein. The sample consists of some 760,000 distinct CDR3 sequences, around 25% of them appearing once. A further study also used this sample, focusing on T cells of mothers and their children.

The sample comprised blood. Receptors were obtained from a boy between 10 and 17 years old in good health.

The chain recombines TRBV21-1 with TRBJ1-4. TRBV21-1 is shown as a pseudogene. This CDR3 is built from 15 residues. CDR3 in DNA: TGTGCCAGCAGTCCCTTCGAAGGGAAGGATGAAAAACTGTTTTTT. Encoded protein: CASSPFEGKDEKLFF.

The gene calls are TRBV27 and TRBJ2-3; TRBD2 agrees at 12 bases. The J segment lost 2 bases and the V segment lost 3 bases, leaving 6 bases of the junction unmatched. The germline gives CDR1 MNHEY, CDR2 SMNVEV (reference sequence). The CDR3 runs 17 residues. The CDR3 DNA sequence: TGTGCCAGCAGTTTCGACGGACTAGCGGGGTTCACAGATACGCAGTATTTT. This gives the protein CASSFDGLAGFTDTQYF.

This clonotype was seen only a few times. V gene TRBV10-3 combines with J gene TRBJ2-5; no clear D gene. The J call may be mistaken, given a closer DNA end match to TRBJ2-1. The CDR3 has 14 residues. The germline V gene has CDR1 ENHRY and CDR2 SYGVKD. For the CDR3, the DNA is TGTGCCATCAGTGAGTCCCAGGCAGGCAATGAGCAGTTCTTC. Protein: CAISESQAGNEQFF.